This T cell receptor beta chain was obtained from a study of blood T cells in healthy people across ages. Whole-study results and caveats: Roughly linearly, TCR beta diversity per million T cells fell as age increased. A strong correlation was found between TCR beta diversity and the percentage of naive T cells.

For this clonotype: Its antigen is unidentified.

Collection of approximately 9.3 milliliters of peripheral blood was performed for each donor. Combining a sample-barcoded 5' primer with a J-beta primer mix, a second PCR ran for about 7 to 11 cycles. Every single cDNA molecule received a tag from a template-switch adaptor with 12 random nucleotides. A single record per CDR3 protein comes from TCRdb applying MiXCR to the 5' RACE reads. The sample includes some 1.4 million distinct CDR3 sequences, roughly 40% of them seen just once. Input material: blood. This TCR came from a woman younger than 35 in good health.

CDR3 bases: TGTGCCAGCAGGGGGGGACTAGCGGGGGTTTTAAGCTCCTACGAGCAGTACTTC. Residues: CASRGGLAGVLSSYEQYF. The V call is TRBV12-3 or TRBV12-4, the J call TRBJ2-7, with 14 bases identical to TRBD2. The V and J ends lost 6 bases and 0 bases, in that order; junction bases with no gene match: 10. The CDR3 runs to 18 residues.